The next 24 T cell receptor beta chains were all read from a single sample in a study of T cell repertoires in cytomegalovirus infection. These TCRs are of unknown antigen specificity. TCRdb recomputed calls from the reads with MiXCR, one row per CDR3 protein. Among a few hundred thousand distinct CDR3 sequences listed, roughly 25% were seen once. This specimen was cultured PBMCs, taken from culture after CMV antigen stimulation. Receptors were obtained from a human donor in good health (CMV status not recorded). Some clones in this sample may be carry-over from other donors' samples.

Worth noting for this clonotype: This CDR3 is missing its conserved last phenylalanine or tryptophan, likely due to a read error. The gene calls are TRBV6-5 and TRBJ2-3; D is possibly TRBD1 or TRBD2 (7 bases each). CDR1 is MNHEY and CDR2 is SVGAGI in the germline V gene. The CDR3 contains 17 residues. The CDR3 protein is CASITSSGTTGTDSQYL. As DNA, the CDR3 is TGTGCCAGCATTACCAGTTCCGGGACTACGGGGACAGATTCGCAGTATTTA.

This clonotype showed up many times. The chain is built from TRBV7-2 and TRBJ2-3; D remains ambiguous. Germline CDR1 and CDR2: SGHTA and FQGNSA. The CDR3 has 15 residues. V lost 2 bases and J 0 bases, leaving 9 bases between the germline ends. The DNA for the CDR3 is TGTGCCAGCAGCTTAACTTTTACTAGCACAGATACGCAGTATTTT. Encoded protein: CASSLTFTSTDTQYF.

This clonotype was observed a handful of times. J is TRBJ2-1 and V is TRBV27; D might be TRBD2 (6 bases). CDR1 and CDR2 from the germline V gene are MNHEY and SMNVEV (reference sequence). The germline V and J ends were trimmed by 4 bases and 0 bases, with 13 bases remaining between them. This CDR3 spans 16 amino acids. DNA for the CDR3: TGTGCCAGCAGTTCCCGCGACGGGAGCTCCTACAATGAGCAGTTCTTC. Amino acids: CASSSRDGSSYNEQFF.

This clonotype was observed many times. The chain recombines TRBV12-3 or TRBV12-4 with TRBJ1-1, with a weak D call TRBD1 (5 bases). The CDR3 contains 13 residues. V dropped 5 bases and J dropped 7 bases, with 14 bases sitting between them. The CDR3 reads CASSRQGRGEAFF. Written as DNA, the CDR3 is TGTGCCAGCAGTCGGCAAGGTAGGGGTGAAGCTTTCTTT.

The genes are TRBV12-3 or TRBV12-4 and TRBJ1-5, with D hard to call. V lost 5 bases and J lost 0, with 20 bases in between. CDR3 length: 18 residues. CDR3 bases: TGTGCCAGCAGTCTCGTAGGGCCCCGAACTTATAGCAATCAGCCCCAGCATTTT. Its protein is CASSLVGPRTYSNQPQHF.

The chain joins TRBV4-3 to TRBJ2-6; no clear D. Trimming pared 4 bases from V and 1 base from J, leaving 11 bases between. The CDR3 totals 16 residues. Germline V gene sequence: CDR1 LGHNA, CDR2 YSLEER. The CDR3, as DNA: TGCGCCAGCAGCCTGTCGAGGAATTCTGGGGCCAACGTCCTGACTTTC. Its translation: CASSLSRNSGANVLTF.

J is TRBJ1-2 and V is TRBV28; 7 bases align to TRBD1. CDR3 length equals 14 residues. In germline, CDR1 is MDHEN, CDR2 SYDVKM. After removal of 6 bases from V and 3 bases from J, the junction contained 7 bases not matched to a gene. CDR3 bases: TGTGCCAGCAGAAGAGGGGGCGCAGACTATGGCTACACCTTC. Its translation: CASRRGGADYGYTF.

This clonotype has a count of ten or more. This sequence joins TRBV7-2 and TRBJ2-5; weak D call: TRBD2 (5 bases). Trimming took off 3 bases at V and 2 bases at J, with 13 bases between the two ends. CDR1 is SGHTA, CDR2 FQGNSA, per germline. This CDR3 comprises 15 residues. As DNA, the CDR3 is TGTGCCAGCAGCTTCTACAGCGGACTTCAAGAGACCCAGTACTTC. It yields the protein CASSFYSGLQETQYF.

This clonotype was detected only a few times. The V call is TRBV7-9, the J call TRBJ2-5, with TRBD2 matching 8 bases. CDR1 SEHNR and CDR2 FQNEAQ come from the germline V gene (reference sequence). This CDR3 contains 16 residues. V trimming: 5 bases; J trimming: 5 bases; junction bases outside the gene matches: 13. CDR3 coding DNA: TGTGCCAGCAGCCCTCTAGCGGGCGGGGGATTCGAGACCCAGTACTTC. The encoded protein is CASSPLAGGGFETQYF.

The chain joins TRBV10-3 to TRBJ2-3; 7 bases line up with TRBD2. Germline values: CDR1 ENHRY, CDR2 SYGVKD. The V gene end was trimmed by 3 bases and the J gene end by 4 bases; junction bases not matched to a gene: 13. This CDR3 has 17 amino acids. CDR3 bases: TGTGCCATCAGTGATGGCATGCGCGGGAGAGGCGCAGATACGCAGTATTTT. Its translation is CAISDGMRGRGADTQYF.

Many counts were recorded for this clonotype. The J gene is TRBJ2-1, the V gene TRBV7-6; 7 bases match TRBD2. CDR1 is SGHVS and CDR2 is FNYEAQ in the germline V gene. The CDR3 consists of 17 residues. J lost 3 bases, V lost 0 bases, and 8 bases had no gene match. CDR3: CASSLAGGGLFYNEQFF. In nucleotides, the CDR3 is TGTGCCAGCAGCTTAGCGGGGGGAGGGTTGTTCTACAATGAGCAGTTCTTC.

Concerning this clonotype: Possible read error: a much larger clone is one base away. The CDR3 sequence is CASRTRNTEAFF. The CDR3 bases are TGTGCCAGCAGAACACGGAACACTGAAGCTTTCTTT. The chain uses TRBV6-2 or TRBV6-3 and TRBJ1-1; D not resolved. Germline CDR1 and CDR2: MNHEY and SVGEGT. This CDR3 is 12 amino acids long. V lost 6 bases and J lost 1, with 6 bases in between.

The rearrangement uses TRBV19 and TRBJ2-3; D not certain. The CDR3 has 13 amino acids. Germline assignment: CDR1 LNHDA and CDR2 SQIVND (reference sequence). Trimming removed 3 bases at V and 4 bases at J, with 8 bases between. Here the CDR3 reads CASSMGRPDTQYF. In DNA, the CDR3 is TGTGCCAGTAGTATGGGAAGACCAGATACGCAGTATTTT.

The J gene is TRBJ1-2, the V gene TRBV25-1, with a possible D match to TRBD1 (6 bases). The CDR3 consists of 14 residues. V was pared by 7 bases and J by 6 bases, with 18 bases between. The germline V gene encodes CDR1 MGHDK and CDR2 SYGVNS. The CDR3 region has the DNA TGTGCCAGCACCACCAACAGGGAAGTTAATGGCTACACCTTC. Its translation: CASTTNREVNGYTF.

The chain carries TRBV27 and TRBJ2-5, with 8 bases identical to TRBD2. V gave up 2 bases and J gave up 5 bases; unmatched junction bases: 13. The CDR3 is 17 residues long. Germline V gene data show CDR1 as MNHEY and CDR2 as SMNVEV (reference sequence). The CDR3 protein is CASSLEARTSSKETQYF. As DNA, the CDR3 is TGTGCCAGCAGTTTAGAGGCCCGGACTAGCTCTAAGGAGACCCAGTACTTC.

This chain's CDR3 is CASSRDGYTEAFF. In nucleotides, the CDR3 is TGTGCCAGCAGTCGGGACGGGTACACTGAAGCTTTCTTT. This sequence joins TRBV5-4 and TRBJ1-1; tentatively, D is TRBD1 (5 bases). The V and J ends lost 5 bases and 3 bases respectively, with 11 bases between them. There are 13 residues in the CDR3. Looked up from germline, CDR1 is SGHNT and CDR2 is YYREEE (reference sequence).

The chain joins TRBV10-2 to TRBJ2-1, with no clear D. The length of the CDR3 is 14 residues. The V end was cut by 2 bases, the J end by 9 bases, with 14 bases between. CDR1 is WSHSY, CDR2 SAAADI, per germline. This CDR3 reads CASSEIRLTAEQFF. In nucleotides, the CDR3 is TGCGCCAGCAGTGAGATACGCTTAACAGCTGAGCAGTTCTTC.

The V gene is TRBV4-1, the J gene TRBJ2-4, with 7 bases lining up with TRBD2. Trimming took 0 bases from V and 7 from J; bases not matched to a gene: 6. This CDR3 has 15 amino acids. From germline, CDR1 is MGHRA and CDR2 YSYEKL. This CDR3 reads CASSQEGGDGNIQYF. The CDR3 coding sequence is TGCGCCAGCAGCCAAGAGGGGGGGGATGGTAACATTCAGTACTTC.

The chain employs TRBV9 and TRBJ2-7; D call uncertain. The CDR3 runs to 14 residues. CDR1 is SGDLS and CDR2 is YYNGEE in the germline V gene. V lost 0 bases, J lost 0 bases, and 7 bases lay in between. As DNA, the CDR3 is TGTGCCAGCAGCGTAGGGAGCGACTCCTACGAGCAGTACTTC. Its protein product is CASSVGSDSYEQYF.

This clonotype was seen a few times. V is TRBV15 and J is TRBJ1-1; D is unresolved. The germline V gene encodes CDR1 LNHNV and CDR2 YYDKDF (reference sequence). Trimming took off 1 base at V and 7 bases at J, with 7 bases between the two ends. The CDR3 covers 12 residues. This CDR3 reads CATSRGRVEAFF. DNA for the CDR3: TGTGCCACCAGCAGAGGTAGGGTTGAAGCTTTCTTT.

The chain uses TRBV29-1 and TRBJ2-5; 11 positions agree with TRBD2. The V gene end was trimmed by 4 bases and the J gene end by 4 bases; junction bases not matched to a gene: 14. The CDR3 runs 17 residues. The germline V gene has CDR1 SQVTM and CDR2 ANQGSEA. CDR3 sequence: CSVAGGLAGGIGETQYF. In nucleotides, the CDR3 is TGCAGCGTTGCTGGGGGGCTAGCGGGAGGAATCGGAGAGACCCAGTACTTC.

The rearrangement uses TRBV6-2 or TRBV6-3 and TRBJ2-1; 11 positions match TRBD2. Germline lookup yields CDR1 MNHEY and CDR2 SVGEGT. The CDR3 consists of 14 residues. The junction had 4 bases not matched to a gene; V was cut back by 4 bases and J by 8 bases. CDR3 in DNA: TGTGCCAGCAGTTCGCTAGCGGGAGGACATGAGCAGTTCTTC. Its translation is CASSSLAGGHEQFF.

This clonotype came up a few times. The V and J genes are TRBV3-1 and TRBJ2-2; D unresolved. The CDR3 length is 15 residues. Trimming cost V 10 bases and J 0 bases, with 15 bases left between them. CDR1 and CDR2 from the germline V gene are LGHDT and YNNKEL (reference sequence). CDR3 coding DNA: TGTGCCACCAAAGGAACAGAGGCGAACACCGGGGAGCTGTTTTTT. Encoded protein: CATKGTEANTGELFF. The entire variable domain, with the rest obtained from reference TRBV3-1 and TRBJ2-2, is as follows: DTAVSQTPKYLVTQMGNDKSIKCEQNLGHDTMYWYKQDSKKFLKIMFSYNNKELIINETVPNRFSPKSPDKAHLNLHINSLELGDSAVYFCATKGTEANTGELFFGEGSRLTVL.

The gene calls are TRBV6-5 and TRBJ2-1, with 7 bases identical to TRBD2. V gave up 5 bases and J gave up 4 bases; unmatched junction bases: 11. The CDR3 loop spans 16 amino acids. Germline assignment: CDR1 MNHEY and CDR2 SVGAGI. The CDR3 bases are TGTGCCAGCAGTAGACTGAGCGGGACCTTATACAATGAGCAGTTCTTC. Protein sequence: CASSRLSGTLYNEQFF.